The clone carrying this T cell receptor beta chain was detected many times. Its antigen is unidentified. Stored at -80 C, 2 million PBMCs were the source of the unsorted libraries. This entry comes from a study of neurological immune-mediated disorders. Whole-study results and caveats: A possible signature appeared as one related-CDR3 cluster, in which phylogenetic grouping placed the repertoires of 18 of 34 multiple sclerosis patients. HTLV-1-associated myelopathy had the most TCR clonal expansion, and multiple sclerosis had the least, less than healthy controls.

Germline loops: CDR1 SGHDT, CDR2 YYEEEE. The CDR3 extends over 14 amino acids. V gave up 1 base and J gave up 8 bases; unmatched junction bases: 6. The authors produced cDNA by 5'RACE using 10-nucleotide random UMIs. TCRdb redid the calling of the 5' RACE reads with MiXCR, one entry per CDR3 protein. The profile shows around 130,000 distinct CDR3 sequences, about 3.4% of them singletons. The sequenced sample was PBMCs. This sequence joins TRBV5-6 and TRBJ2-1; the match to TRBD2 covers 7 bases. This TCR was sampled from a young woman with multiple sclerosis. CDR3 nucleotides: TGTGCCAGCAGCTTGCTGGGACTAAGACATGAGCAGTTCTTC. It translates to CASSLLGLRHEQFF.